This entry features one TCR beta chain sequence. The method was immunoSEQ multiplex PCR; TCRdb's version includes in-frame clones alone and lacks a portion of them. The table has about 170,000 clones, just under 90% seen once. This specimen belongs to a study of blood T cell repertoires in COVID-19. Study as a whole: COVID-19 samples collected from the United States, Italy and Spain covered acute and convalescent phases.

Germline V gene data show CDR1 as SQVTM and CDR2 as ANQGSEA. Trimming cost V 4 bases and J 3 bases; bases outside gene matches: 8. This CDR3 is built from 14 residues. The origin of this receptor is a man aged 18 to 29 with active or convalescent COVID-19. The chain has TRBV29-1 and TRBJ1-1; TRBD1 matches 7 bases. Sequencing input: peripheral blood. CDR3 amino acids: CSVASGGRHTEAFF. The DNA for the CDR3 is TGCAGCGTTGCTTCAGGGGGTAGGCACACTGAAGCTTTCTTT.